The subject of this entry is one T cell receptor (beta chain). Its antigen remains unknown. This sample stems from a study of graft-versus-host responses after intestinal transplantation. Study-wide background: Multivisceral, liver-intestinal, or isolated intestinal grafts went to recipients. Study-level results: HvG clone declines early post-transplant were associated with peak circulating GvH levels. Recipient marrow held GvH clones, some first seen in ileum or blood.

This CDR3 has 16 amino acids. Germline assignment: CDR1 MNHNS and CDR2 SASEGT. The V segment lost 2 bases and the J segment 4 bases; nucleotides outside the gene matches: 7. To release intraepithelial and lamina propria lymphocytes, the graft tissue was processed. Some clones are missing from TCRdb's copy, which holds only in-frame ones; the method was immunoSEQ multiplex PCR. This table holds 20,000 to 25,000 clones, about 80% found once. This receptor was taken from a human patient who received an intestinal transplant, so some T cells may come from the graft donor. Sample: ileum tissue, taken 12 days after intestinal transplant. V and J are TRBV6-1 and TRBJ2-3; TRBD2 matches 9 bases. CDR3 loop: CASSESGTSRADTQYF. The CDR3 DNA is TGTGCCAGCAGTGAATCGGGGACTAGCAGGGCAGATACGCAGTATTTT.